These 18 T cell receptor beta chains came from one sample sequenced in a study of T-cell reconstitution after alpha-beta-depleted transplantation in children. Molecular barcoding with unique molecular identifiers was used for the TCRbeta library. TCRdb reprocessed the PCR reads via MiXCR and lists one record per CDR3 protein. The table lists about 600,000 distinct CDR3 sequences, roughly 24% of them singletons. The specimen comprised PBMCs, mostly from graft donor cells, sampled 360 days after TCRalphabeta/CD19-depleted stem cell transplant. These receptors all stem from a boy under three years old who had a stem cell transplant for acute myeloid leukemia, so the T cells may come from the graft donor.

The V gene is TRBV4-2, the J gene TRBJ1-3; possibly TRBD1 for D (5 bases). The length of the CDR3 is 15 residues. Germline lookup yields CDR1 LGHNA and CDR2 YNFKEQ. V lost 1 base and J lost 0, with 7 bases in between. CDR3 region: CASSQVRASGNTIYF. As DNA, the CDR3 is TGTGCCAGCAGCCAAGTCAGGGCCTCTGGAAACACCATATATTTT.

J is TRBJ2-3 and V is TRBV29-1; D ambiguous. Trimming took off 4 bases at V and 5 bases at J, with 7 bases between the two ends. Looked up from germline, CDR1 is SQVTM and CDR2 is ANQGSEA. CDR3 length: 11 amino acids. CDR3 sequence reads: CSVAKGDTQYF. The CDR3 bases are TGCAGCGTTGCAAAAGGAGATACGCAGTATTTT.

The rearrangement links TRBV20-1 to TRBJ2-1; possible D gene TRBD1, 6 bases. This CDR3 is 12 amino acids long. Trimming removed 5 bases at V and 4 bases at J, with 9 bases between. Germline assignment: CDR1 DFQATT and CDR2 SNEGSKA (reference sequence). CDR3 residues: CSAGGQYNEQFF. The CDR3 DNA reads TGCAGTGCTGGGGGACAATACAATGAGCAGTTCTTC.

This rearrangement joins TRBV7-9 to TRBJ2-1; 8 bases align to TRBD2. Germline CDR1 and CDR2: SEHNR and FQNEAQ (reference sequence). V dropped 5 bases and J dropped 4; count of bases not matched to a gene: 10. CDR3 size: 16 residues. The CDR3 bases are TGTGCCAGCAGCACAGACGGGACTAGGTCGTACAATGAGCAGTTCTTC. Its translation is CASSTDGTRSYNEQFF.

The sample holds many counts of this clonotype. The genes are TRBV20-1 and TRBJ2-1; the match to TRBD1 covers 9 bases. Germline CDR1 reads DFQATT; CDR2 reads SNEGSKA (reference sequence). The CDR3 has 13 amino acids. Trimming took 6 bases from V and 9 from J; bases not matched to a gene: 9. The CDR3 DNA reads as TGCAGTGCGCGCCCCAGGGACAGGGTTGAGCAGTTCTTC. Amino acid sequence: CSARPRDRVEQFF.

V is TRBV5-1 and J is TRBJ1-6, with D possibly TRBD1 on 5 matching bases. Per the germline V gene, CDR1 is SGHRS and CDR2 is YFSETQ. Trimming removed 4 bases from V and 2 bases from J, with 19 bases in between. The CDR3 has 18 residues. The CDR3, as DNA: TGCGCCAGCAGCCCGCGAATCCCGACAGACACCTATAATTCACCCCTCCACTTT. This encodes CASSPRIPTDTYNSPLHF.

As concerns this clonotype: It may be a read error: a sequence one base away is much more abundant. The chain is built from TRBV6-5 and TRBJ2-1; D is possibly TRBD2 (5 bases). CDR1 is MNHEY and CDR2 is SVGAGI in the germline V gene. The CDR3 sequence is 15 residues long. Here the CDR3 reads CGSSYEGSHGDEQFF. CDR3 nucleotide sequence: TGTGGCAGCAGTTACGAAGGGAGCCACGGCGATGAGCAGTTCTTC.

This clonotype was seen a few times. The V call is TRBV7-2, the J call TRBJ2-3, with D possibly being TRBD2 (6 bases). The V end was cut by 3 bases, the J end by 0 bases, with 19 bases between. The V gene's germline CDR1 is SGHTA and CDR2 FQGNSA. The CDR3 is made up of 18 amino acids. CDR3 DNA sequence: TGTGCCAGCAGCTTGCGTGGCATGGGGAGGTGGAGCACAGATACGCAGTATTTT. It specifies CASSLRGMGRWSTDTQYF.

The V gene is TRBV5-5, the J gene TRBJ2-7; maybe TRBD1 (6 bases). Per the germline V gene, CDR1 is SGHKS and CDR2 is YYEKEE (reference sequence). The CDR3 is 13 residues long. Trimming took 6 bases from V and 1 from J, leaving 11 bases between them. This CDR3 reads CASTDQGSYEQYV. CDR3 nucleotide sequence: TGTGCCAGCACCGACCAGGGGTCCTACGAGCAGTACGTC.

This clonotype was seen only a few times. The genes are TRBV6-2 or TRBV6-3 and TRBJ2-1; D perhaps matches TRBD2 (5 bases). V was shortened by 2 bases and J by 6 bases, with 8 bases between the two germline ends. CDR1 and CDR2 from the germline V gene are MNHEY and SVGEGT. The CDR3 sequence is 13 residues long. The CDR3 here is CASSYAGFNEQFF. CDR3 nucleotide sequence: TGTGCCAGCAGTTACGCGGGCTTCAATGAGCAGTTCTTC.

This clonotype was counted many times. The chain couples TRBV12-3 or TRBV12-4 to TRBJ2-1; 7 bases line up with TRBD2. CDR3 length: 17 amino acids. Germline trimming cut 3 bases from V and 4 bases from J; bases unmatched to any gene: 12. DNA for the CDR3: TGTGCCAGCAGTTTCCTGTCTGTGGCGGGGGAATACAATGAGCAGTTCTTC. It is translated as CASSFLSVAGEYNEQFF.

This clonotype has a count of ten or more. The genes are TRBV4-3 and TRBJ2-7, with D possibly called TRBD1 or TRBD2 (5 bases each). The germline CDR1 and CDR2 sequences are LGHNA and YSLEER. V was cut by 1 base and J by 0 bases, with 13 bases left in between. The CDR3 totals 16 residues. This CDR3 is CASSQVWGISSYEQYF. CDR3 DNA sequence: TGCGCCAGCAGCCAAGTTTGGGGGATAAGCTCCTACGAGCAGTACTTC.

This rearrangement joins TRBV6-2 or TRBV6-3 to TRBJ2-3, with D perhaps matching TRBD2 (5 bases). This CDR3 has 15 amino acids. Germline V gene lookup returns CDR1 MNHEY and CDR2 SVGEGT. Trimming took off 0 bases at V and 5 bases at J, with 12 bases between the two ends. CDR3 sequence (DNA): TGTGCCAGCAGTTACTCGAGCCCTAGCCAAGATACGCAGTATTTT. This encodes CASSYSSPSQDTQYF.

This clonotype occurred a few times. The chain recombines TRBV5-1 with TRBJ2-7; D is unresolved. Looked up from germline, CDR1 is SGHRS and CDR2 is YFSETQ. The CDR3 sequence is 12 residues long. The CDR3 here is CASRNPPGPLVV. DNA for the CDR3: TGCGCCAGCAGGAATCCCCCGGGCCCCCTTGTCGTC.

This chain links TRBV6-2 or TRBV6-3 with TRBJ2-1; 12 nucleotides agree with TRBD2. Unmatched junction bases numbered 5, after V lost 6 bases and J lost 8 bases. This CDR3 has 14 amino acids. The germline V gene encodes CDR1 MNHEY and CDR2 SVGEGT. The CDR3 sequence: CASRLAGGPDEQFF. Written as DNA, the CDR3 is TGTGCCAGCAGGCTAGCGGGGGGGCCGGATGAGCAGTTCTTC.

The chain links TRBV6-2 or TRBV6-3 to TRBJ2-3, with D maybe TRBD1 (7 bases). V lost 6 bases, J lost 0 bases, and 19 bases lay in between. Germline lookup yields CDR1 MNHEY and CDR2 SVGEGT. CDR3 length: 17 residues. CDR3 nucleotides: TGTGCCAGCAGGCCCCTGACAGGGACTGTCAGCACAGATACGCAGTATTTT. Translation: CASRPLTGTVSTDTQYF.

The rearrangement joins TRBV29-1 to TRBJ1-2; no firm D call. Germline V gene sequence: CDR1 SQVTM, CDR2 ANQGSEA. The CDR3 runs 13 residues. V dropped 6 bases and J dropped 8 bases, with 19 bases sitting between them. CDR3 in amino acids: CSVSRHGPNGYTF. CDR3 nucleotide sequence: TGCAGCGTCTCCCGACATGGGCCCAACGGCTACACCTTC.

This clonotype was seen repeatedly, ten times or more. The chain carries TRBV6-6 and TRBJ1-4; no clear D gene. The CDR3 length is 11 residues. Trimming took 6 bases from V and 7 from J, leaving 6 bases between them. Germline V CDR1 and CDR2: MNHNY, SVGAGI (reference sequence). The CDR3: CASRGGEKLFF. For the CDR3, the DNA is TGTGCCAGCAGGGGCGGTGAAAAACTGTTTTTT.